The 18 T cell receptor beta chains below all came from one sample that was sequenced in a study of T cell clones after liver transplantation. The protocol was immunoSEQ multiplex PCR, while the TCRdb copy is restricted to in-frame clones and leaves out a portion. The data show 95,000 to 130,000 clones, around nine tenths seen once. The specimen was CD4+ T cells from blood, collected 12 months after liver transplant. All receptors derive from a human patient who received a liver transplant. Some T cells here may be from the graft donor.

The chain joins TRBV5-4 to TRBJ1-1, with D unclear. CDR3 length: 14 residues. CDR1 SGHNT and CDR2 YYREEE come from the germline V gene (reference sequence). The V end was cut by 4 bases, the J end by 5 bases, with 15 bases between. The CDR3 coding sequence is TGTGCCAGCAGCCGAGGCGGGCCCCGAACTGAAGCTTTCTTT. This translates into CASSRGGPRTEAFF.

The chain is built from TRBV2 and TRBJ2-2; TRBD2 matches at 9 bases. The germline V gene encodes CDR1 SNHLY and CDR2 FYNNEI. The CDR3 runs to 17 residues. V lost 7 bases and J lost 0; bases outside the gene matches: 9. In DNA, the CDR3 is TGTGCCAGCACTCCCGGGACTAGCCTATCGAACACCGGGGAGCTGTTTTTT. Protein: CASTPGTSLSNTGELFF.

The chain recombines TRBV6-1 with TRBJ1-6; D not resolved. This CDR3 has 14 amino acids. Germline CDR1 is MNHNS and CDR2 is SASEGT. Trimming shortened V by 1 base and J by 10 bases, and 11 bases separated the two germline ends. This CDR3 reads CASSEVAGGSPLHF. CDR3 bases: TGTGCCAGCAGTGAAGTGGCAGGAGGGTCACCCCTCCACTTT.

This chain connects TRBV5-1 to TRBJ2-7; 11 bases agree with TRBD1. V lost 0 bases, J lost 4 bases, and 3 bases stayed unmatched. The CDR3 loop spans 15 amino acids. Germline V gene sequence: CDR1 SGHRS, CDR2 YFSETQ. In DNA, the CDR3 is TGCGCCAGCAGCTTGGCCGGGACAGGGGGTTACGAGCAGTACTTC. Amino acids: CASSLAGTGGYEQYF.

V is TRBV5-4 and J is TRBJ2-5; D remains unclear. The germline V and J ends were trimmed by 0 bases and 3 bases, with 9 bases remaining between them. The germline CDR1 and CDR2 sequences are SGHNT and YYREEE (reference sequence). This CDR3 is 14 amino acids long. The CDR3 is CASSLVGKEETQYF. The CDR3 nucleotides are TGTGCCAGCAGCTTGGTGGGCAAAGAAGAGACCCAGTACTTC.

J is TRBJ1-4 and V is TRBV11-3, with 10 bases aligning to TRBD1. CDR3 length equals 15 residues. The germline V gene has CDR1 SGHNT and CDR2 YENEEA. J gave up 8 bases and V 2 bases, and 5 bases lay outside the gene matches. CDR3 in amino acids: CASSLSGTGAEKLFF. The CDR3, as DNA: TGTGCCAGCAGCTTATCCGGGACAGGGGCCGAAAAACTGTTTTTT.

The chain carries TRBV5-5 and TRBJ2-7; 9 bases agree with TRBD1. Germline V gene lookup returns CDR1 SGHKS and CDR2 YYEKEE (reference sequence). With 2 bases clipped from V and 1 base from J, the junction kept 4 bases outside the gene matches. The CDR3 totals 15 residues. CDR3 amino acids: CASSFTGTGSYEQYF. The DNA for the CDR3 is TGTGCCAGCAGCTTTACCGGGACAGGGTCCTACGAGCAGTACTTC.

The J gene is TRBJ2-6, the V gene TRBV27, with D unclear. Germline V lookup: CDR1 MNHEY, CDR2 SMNVEV (reference sequence). The CDR3 sequence is 16 residues long. V shed 8 bases and J shed 2 bases, with 16 bases lying between them. The CDR3 protein is CASSEGNIAGANVLTF. The CDR3 DNA follows: TGTGCCAGCTCCGAAGGCAACATCGCTGGGGCCAACGTCCTGACTTTC.

The genes are TRBV11-3 and TRBJ2-2; 10 nucleotides line up with TRBD2. The CDR3 sequence is 14 residues long. Germline-derived CDR1 and CDR2 are SGHNT and YENEEA. V shed 4 bases, J shed 7 bases, and the junction held 3 bases outside the gene matches. The CDR3 loop is CASSSGLAVGELFF. The DNA of the CDR3 is TGTGCCAGCAGCTCCGGACTAGCGGTCGGGGAGCTGTTTTTT.

The gene calls are TRBV7-9 and TRBJ2-5, with 9 bases aligning to TRBD1. Germline loops: CDR1 SEHNR, CDR2 FQNEAQ (reference sequence). V was pared by 5 bases and J by 2 bases, with 9 bases of the junction left unmatched. The CDR3 covers 16 residues. CDR3 sequence reads: CASSRTPGQGQETQYF. DNA of the CDR3: TGTGCCAGCAGCCGCACCCCGGGACAGGGTCAAGAGACCCAGTACTTC.

This clone came up once. The V gene is TRBV7-2, the J gene TRBJ2-7; weak D call: TRBD2 (5 bases). V lost 5 bases to trimming and J lost 3 bases, with 14 bases between them. Germline assignment: CDR1 SGHTA and CDR2 FQGNSA. CDR3 length: 14 residues. CDR3 DNA: TGTGCCAGCAGCCCCAGTTCCGGGAACTACGAGCAGTACTTC. This sequence encodes CASSPSSGNYEQYF.

CDR3 residues: CASSYDRVYGQPQHF. Written as DNA, the CDR3 is TGTGCCAGCAGTTACGACAGGGTTTATGGTCAGCCCCAGCATTTT. V is TRBV6-6 and J is TRBJ1-5; TRBD1 agrees at 7 bases. CDR1 and CDR2 (germline): MNHNY, SVGAGI (reference sequence). Trimming took 2 bases from V and 6 from J; bases not matched to a gene: 7. This CDR3 comprises 15 residues.

This CDR3 is CASSQVSGSVLENEQFF. CDR3 nucleotides: TGCGCCAGCAGCCAGGTTAGCGGGAGTGTGCTGGAAAATGAGCAGTTCTTC. The chain is built from TRBV5-1 and TRBJ2-1, with 9 bases identical to TRBD2. Germline V CDR1 and CDR2: SGHRS, YFSETQ. The junction had 15 bases not matched to a gene; V was cut back by 4 bases and J by 7 bases. The CDR3 covers 17 residues.

The chain links TRBV18 to TRBJ2-7; D is possibly TRBD1 (8 bases). This CDR3 has 15 amino acids. Germline CDR1 and CDR2: KGHSH and LQKENI. Trimming took off 4 bases at V and 5 bases at J, with 18 bases between the two ends. The CDR3 DNA reads TGTGCCAGCTCACGGCGGGGGCAGGGGGCTGACGAGCAGTACTTC. Its translation: CASSRRGQGADEQYF.

This clone appeared once. The rearrangement joins TRBV7-2 to TRBJ2-7, with D maybe TRBD1 (5 bases). Germline CDR1 SGHTA, CDR2 FQGNSA. This CDR3 region has 14 residues. V was cut by 7 bases and J by 0 bases, with 13 bases left in between. CDR3 DNA: TGTGCCAGCACCAAGACAGTCAACTCCTACGAGCAGTACTTC. It translates to CASTKTVNSYEQYF.

This chain connects TRBV5-1 to TRBJ1-2, with 8 bases aligning to TRBD1. The V gene's germline CDR1 is SGHRS and CDR2 YFSETQ. V shed 2 bases, J shed 8 bases, and the junction held 17 bases outside the gene matches. The CDR3 contains 17 residues. In DNA, the CDR3 is TGCGCCAGCAGCTTCGGAACCTTGGACAGGGAGGACGAGGGCTACACCTTC. Protein: CASSFGTLDREDEGYTF.

This clone was counted a single time. The CDR3 protein is CASRIGQGLDEQYF. DNA for the CDR3: TGTGCCAGCAGGATAGGACAGGGGTTGGACGAGCAGTACTTC. This chain uses TRBV6-5 with TRBJ2-7; 9 nucleotides agree with TRBD1. The CDR3 contains 14 residues. Germline V gene sequence: CDR1 MNHEY, CDR2 SVGAGI. With V trimmed by 6 bases and J by 5 bases, 8 bases remained unmatched.

As for this clone: A read error may account for a junction end that differs from germline. The V and J genes are TRBV28 and TRBJ2-3, with 11 bases fitting TRBD2. Germline values: CDR1 MDHEN, CDR2 SYDVKM. This CDR3 comprises 13 residues. CDR3 loop: CASSFTTSGSAHF. The DNA of the CDR3 is TGTGCCAGCAGTTTCACAACTAGCGGGAGTGCGCATTTT. Combining the CDR3 with reference TRBV28 and TRBJ2-3 gives the whole variable domain DVKVTQSSRYLVKRTGEKVFLECVQDMDHENMFWYRQDPGLGLRLIYFSYDVKMKEKGDIPEGYSVSREKKERFSLILESASTNQTSMYLCASSFTTSGSAHFGPGTRLTVL.